These 2 T cell receptor beta chains share one sample of origin, sequenced in a study of read filtering for tumor transcriptome and immune sequencing. This library used 300 to 450 ng RNA and molecular barcoded adaptors spanning alpha/delta and beta/gamma chains. TCRdb re-analysed the reads in MiXCR, keeping a single row per CDR3 protein. The sample consists of tens of thousands of distinct CDR3 sequences, 14% of them appearing once. The sequencing sample was made of a population of CD138-negative cells sorted from bone marrow. These receptors originate from a donor at least 40 years old with multiple myeloma.

This clonotype was detected only a few times. The genes are TRBV24-1 and TRBJ2-5, with 8 bases lining up with TRBD1. Germline lookup yields CDR1 KGHDR and CDR2 SFDVKD. The CDR3 runs to 15 residues. V was pared by 4 bases and J by 1 base, with 4 bases of the junction left unmatched. CDR3 sequence reads: CATSEGTGLQETQYF. The CDR3 nucleotides are TGTGCCACCAGTGAAGGGACAGGACTCCAAGAGACCCAGTACTTC.

This clonotype showed up many times. The chain couples TRBV7-9 to TRBJ2-7; D possibly matches TRBD1 or TRBD2 (5 bases each). The V and J ends lost 5 bases and 5 bases respectively, with 22 bases between them. Germline values: CDR1 SEHNR, CDR2 FQNEAQ (reference sequence). This CDR3 is built from 16 residues. CDR3: CASSDITVGRRDEQYF. The CDR3 DNA reads as TGTGCCAGCAGCGACATTACCGTGGGACGTAGAGACGAGCAGTACTTC.